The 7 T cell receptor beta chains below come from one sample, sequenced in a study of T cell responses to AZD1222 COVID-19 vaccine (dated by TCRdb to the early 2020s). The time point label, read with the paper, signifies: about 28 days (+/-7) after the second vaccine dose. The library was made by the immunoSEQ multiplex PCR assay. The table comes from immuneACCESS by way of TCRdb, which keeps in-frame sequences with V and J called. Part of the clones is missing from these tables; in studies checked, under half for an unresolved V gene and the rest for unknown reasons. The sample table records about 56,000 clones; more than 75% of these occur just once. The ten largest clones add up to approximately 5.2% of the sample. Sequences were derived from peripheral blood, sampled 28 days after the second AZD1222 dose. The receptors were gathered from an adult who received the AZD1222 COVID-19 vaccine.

The chain's CDR3 is CASSEVSWLETQYF. CDR3 in DNA: TGTGCCAGCAGTGAAGTTTCGTGGCTGGAGACCCAGTACTTC. The chain employs TRBV2 and TRBJ2-5; D uncertain. CDR3 length: 14 amino acids. The germline gives CDR1 SNHLY, CDR2 FYNNEI. The V end lost 1 base, the J end lost 5 bases, and 11 bases lay between the germline ends.

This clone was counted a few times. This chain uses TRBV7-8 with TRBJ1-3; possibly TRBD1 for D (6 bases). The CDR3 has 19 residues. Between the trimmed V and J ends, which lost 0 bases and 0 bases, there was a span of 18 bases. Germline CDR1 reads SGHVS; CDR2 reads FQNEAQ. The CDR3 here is CASSLAAKGEASSGNTIYF. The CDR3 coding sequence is TGTGCCAGCAGCTTAGCGGCAAAGGGGGAGGCCAGCTCTGGAAACACCATATATTTT.

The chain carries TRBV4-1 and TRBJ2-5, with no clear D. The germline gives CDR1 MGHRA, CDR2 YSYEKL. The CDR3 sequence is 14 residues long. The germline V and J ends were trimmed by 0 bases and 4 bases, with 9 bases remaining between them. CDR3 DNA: TGCGCCAGCAGCCAAGATACCGAAAGAGAGACCCAGTACTTC. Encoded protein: CASSQDTERETQYF.

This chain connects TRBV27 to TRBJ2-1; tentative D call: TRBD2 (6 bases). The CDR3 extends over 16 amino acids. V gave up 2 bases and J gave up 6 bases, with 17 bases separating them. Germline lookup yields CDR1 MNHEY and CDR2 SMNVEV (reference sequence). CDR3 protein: CASSLVWLANGNEQFF. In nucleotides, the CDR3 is TGTGCCAGCAGTTTAGTCTGGCTAGCGAATGGCAATGAGCAGTTCTTC.

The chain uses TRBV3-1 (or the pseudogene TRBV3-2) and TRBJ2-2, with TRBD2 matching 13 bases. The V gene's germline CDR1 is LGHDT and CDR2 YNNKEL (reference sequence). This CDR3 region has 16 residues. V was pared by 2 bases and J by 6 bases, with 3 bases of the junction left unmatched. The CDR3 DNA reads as TGTGCCAGCAGCCAACGACTAGCGGGAGGAGCCGGGGAGCTGTTTTTT. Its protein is CASSQRLAGGAGELFF.

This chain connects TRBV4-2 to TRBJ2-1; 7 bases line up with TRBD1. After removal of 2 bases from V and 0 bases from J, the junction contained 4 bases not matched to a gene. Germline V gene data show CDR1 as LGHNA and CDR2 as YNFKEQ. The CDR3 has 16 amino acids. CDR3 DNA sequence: TGTGCCAGCAGCCAACATCGGGACAGCTCCTACAATGAGCAGTTCTTC. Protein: CASSQHRDSSYNEQFF.

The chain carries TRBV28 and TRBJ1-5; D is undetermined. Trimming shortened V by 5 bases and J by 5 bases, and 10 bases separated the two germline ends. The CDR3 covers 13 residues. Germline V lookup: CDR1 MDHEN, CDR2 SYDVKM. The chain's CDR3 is CASSQRRDQPQHF. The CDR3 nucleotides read TGTGCCAGCAGTCAGCGACGGGATCAGCCCCAGCATTTT.